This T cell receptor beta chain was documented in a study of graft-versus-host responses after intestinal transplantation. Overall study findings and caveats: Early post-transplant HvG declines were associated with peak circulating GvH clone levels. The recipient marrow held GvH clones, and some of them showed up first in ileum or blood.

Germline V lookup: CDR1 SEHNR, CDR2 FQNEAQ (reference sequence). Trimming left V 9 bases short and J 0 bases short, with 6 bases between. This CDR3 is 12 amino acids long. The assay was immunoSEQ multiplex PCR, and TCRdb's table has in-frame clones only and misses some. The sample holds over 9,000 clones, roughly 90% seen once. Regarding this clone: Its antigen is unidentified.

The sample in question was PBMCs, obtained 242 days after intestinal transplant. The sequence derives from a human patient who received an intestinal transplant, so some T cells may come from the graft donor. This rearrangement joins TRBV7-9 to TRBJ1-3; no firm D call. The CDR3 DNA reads TGTGCCAGTTCGGACTCTGGAAACACCATATATTTT. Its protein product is CASSDSGNTIYF.